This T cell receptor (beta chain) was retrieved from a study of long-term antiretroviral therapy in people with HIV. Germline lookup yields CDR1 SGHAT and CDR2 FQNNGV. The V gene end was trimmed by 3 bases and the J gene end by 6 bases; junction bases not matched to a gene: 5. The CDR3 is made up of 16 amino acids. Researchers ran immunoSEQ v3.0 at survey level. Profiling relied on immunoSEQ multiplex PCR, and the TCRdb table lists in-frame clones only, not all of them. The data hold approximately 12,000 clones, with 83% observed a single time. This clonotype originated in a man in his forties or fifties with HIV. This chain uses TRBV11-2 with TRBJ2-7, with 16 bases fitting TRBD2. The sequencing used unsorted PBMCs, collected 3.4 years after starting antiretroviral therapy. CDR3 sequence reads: CASSLGTSGRASEQYF. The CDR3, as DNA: TGTGCCAGCAGCTTGGGGACTAGCGGGAGGGCGAGCGAGCAGTACTTC.